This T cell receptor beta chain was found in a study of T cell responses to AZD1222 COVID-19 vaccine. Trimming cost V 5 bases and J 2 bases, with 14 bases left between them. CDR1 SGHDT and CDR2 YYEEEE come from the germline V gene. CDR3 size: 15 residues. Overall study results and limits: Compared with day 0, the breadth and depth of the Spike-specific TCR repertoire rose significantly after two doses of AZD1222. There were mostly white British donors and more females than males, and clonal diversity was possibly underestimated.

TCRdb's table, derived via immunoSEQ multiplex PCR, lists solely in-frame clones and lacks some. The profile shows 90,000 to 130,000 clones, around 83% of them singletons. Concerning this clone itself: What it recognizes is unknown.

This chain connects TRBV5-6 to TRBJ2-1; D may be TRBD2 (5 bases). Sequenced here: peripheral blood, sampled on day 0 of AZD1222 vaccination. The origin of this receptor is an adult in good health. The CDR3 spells CASRKLDGAYNEQFF. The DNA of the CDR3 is TGTGCCAGCAGAAAACTCGACGGGGCCTACAATGAGCAGTTCTTC. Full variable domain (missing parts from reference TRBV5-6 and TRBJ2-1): DAGVTQSPTHLIKTRGQQVTLRCSPKSGHDTVSWYQQALGQGPQFIFQYYEEEERQRGNFPDRFSGHQFPNYSSELNVNALLLGDSALYLCASRKLDGAYNEQFFGPGTRLTVL.